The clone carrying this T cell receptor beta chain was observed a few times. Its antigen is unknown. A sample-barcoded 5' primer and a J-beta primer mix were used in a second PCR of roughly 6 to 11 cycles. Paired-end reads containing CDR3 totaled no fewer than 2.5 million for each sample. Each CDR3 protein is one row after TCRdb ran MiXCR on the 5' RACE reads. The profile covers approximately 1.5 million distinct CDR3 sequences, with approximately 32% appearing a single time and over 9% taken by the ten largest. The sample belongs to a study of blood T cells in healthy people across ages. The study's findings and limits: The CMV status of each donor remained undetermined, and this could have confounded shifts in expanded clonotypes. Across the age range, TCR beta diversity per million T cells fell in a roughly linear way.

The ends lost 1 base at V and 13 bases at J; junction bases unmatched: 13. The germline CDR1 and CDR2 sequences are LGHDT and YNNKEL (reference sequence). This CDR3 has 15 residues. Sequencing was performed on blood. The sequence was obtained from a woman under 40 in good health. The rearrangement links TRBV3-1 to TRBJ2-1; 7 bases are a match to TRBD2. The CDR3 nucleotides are TGTGCCAGCAGCCAAGGCTTGGGCCGGGAGGTGGCCCAGTTCTTC. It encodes CASSQGLGREVAQFF.